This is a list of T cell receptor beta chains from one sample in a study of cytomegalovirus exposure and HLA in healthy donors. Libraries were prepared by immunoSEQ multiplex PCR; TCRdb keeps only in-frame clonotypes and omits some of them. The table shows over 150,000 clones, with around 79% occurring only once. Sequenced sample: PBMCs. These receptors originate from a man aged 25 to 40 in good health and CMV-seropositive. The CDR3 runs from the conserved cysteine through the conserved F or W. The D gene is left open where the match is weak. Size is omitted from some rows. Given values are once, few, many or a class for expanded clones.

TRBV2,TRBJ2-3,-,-,TGTGCCAGTGAAGGGGGGGTACGAGGAGATACGCAGTATTTT,CASEGGVRGDTQYF
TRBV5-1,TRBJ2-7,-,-,TGCGCCAGCAGCGACGACAGGAGCTCCTACGAGCAGTACTTC,CASSDDRSSYEQYF
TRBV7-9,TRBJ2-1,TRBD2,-,TGTGCCAGCAGCACAAGCGGGAGGGCCTGGTATGAGCAGTTCTTC,CASSTSGRAWYEQFF
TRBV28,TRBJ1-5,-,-,TGTGCCACCTACCGGCAGGGAAGCAATCAGCCCCAGCATTTT,CATYRQGSNQPQHF
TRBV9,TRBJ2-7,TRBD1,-,TGTGCCAGCAGCACCGGGACAGGGGCAACCTACGAGCAGTACTTC,CASSTGTGATYEQYF
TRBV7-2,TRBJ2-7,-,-,TGTGCCAGCAGCCCTCACCAGGGTTACGAGCAGTACTTC,CASSPHQGYEQYF
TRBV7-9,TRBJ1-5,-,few,TGTGCCAGCAGCTCTCACGGAGATCAGCCCCAGCATTTT,CASSSHGDQPQHF
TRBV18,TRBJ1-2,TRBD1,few,TGTGCCAGCTCGCCGACAGGGGGCAGGAATGGCTACACCTTC,CASSPTGGRNGYTF
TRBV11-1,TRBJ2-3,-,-,TGTGCCAGCAGCATACATCGTTCCAAGGATACGCAGTATTTT,CASSIHRSKDTQYF
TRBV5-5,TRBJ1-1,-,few,TGTGCCAGCAGCTTCCAGGGAGGCACTGAAGCTTTCTTT,CASSFQGGTEAFF
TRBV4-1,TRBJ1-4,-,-,TGCGCCAGCAGCCCGACAGGAGCTAATGAAAAACTGTTTTTT,CASSPTGANEKLFF
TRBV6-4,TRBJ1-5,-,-,TGTGCCAGCAGTGACTCCTGCGGGGCAGTCAATCAGCCCCAGCATTTT,CASSDSCGAVNQPQHF
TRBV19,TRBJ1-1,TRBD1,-,TGTGCCAGTAGTATACAGGGGGCGCGAGACACTGAAGCTTTCTTT,CASSIQGARDTEAFF
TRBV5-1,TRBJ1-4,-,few,TGCGCCAGCAGCTTGGCGTTACAGGGTACGGGTGAAAAACTGTTTTTT,CASSLALQGTGEKLFF
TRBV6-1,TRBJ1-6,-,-,TGTGCCAGCAGTGAATATACAGGGTGGGGAGATTCACCCCTCCACTTT,CASSEYTGWGDSPLHF
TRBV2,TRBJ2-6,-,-,TGTGCCAGCAGTGGACACTCTGGGGCCAACGTCCTGACTTTC,CASSGHSGANVLTF
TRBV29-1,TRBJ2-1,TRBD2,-,TGCAGCGTCCGGACTAGCGGGAGCTATGAGCAGTTCTTC,CSVRTSGSYEQFF
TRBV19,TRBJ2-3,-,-,TGTGCCAGTAGTATAGGGCGGGCCCTCCGCCAAGGCTCTGATACGCAGTATTTT,CASSIGRALRQGSDTQYF
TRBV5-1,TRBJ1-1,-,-,TGCGCCAGCAGCTTACCTCGTCCAGACTTGAACACTGAAGCTTTCTTT,CASSLPRPDLNTEAFF
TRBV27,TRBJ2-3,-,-,TGTGCCAGCAGATTTCTGGGGCGTAGCACAGATACGCAGTATTTT,CASRFLGRSTDTQYF
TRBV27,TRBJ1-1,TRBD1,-,TGTGCCAGCAGTCCCCCAGGGGGCTGGGGAACTGAAGCTTTCTTT,CASSPPGGWGTEAFF
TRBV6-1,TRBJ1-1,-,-,TGTGCCAGCAGCTACGATGAGCGTGAAGCTTTCTTT,CASSYDEREAFF
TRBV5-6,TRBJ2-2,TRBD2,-,TGTGCCAGCAGCTCCTACCGGGAGGGGTCGACCGGGGAGCTGTTTTTT,CASSSYREGSTGELFF
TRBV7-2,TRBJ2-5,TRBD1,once,TGTGCCAGCAGCCAGGGACAGGGGAGAGAGACCCAGTACTTC,CASSQGQGRETQYF
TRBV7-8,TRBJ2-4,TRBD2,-,TGTGCCAGCAGCTTAGGGCTAGCGGGAGTTTTGCTAGCCAAAAACATTCAGTACTTC,CASSLGLAGVLLAKNIQYF
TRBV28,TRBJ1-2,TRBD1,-,TGTGCCAGTTTTTCCACGACAGGGGCATCTGGCTACACCTTC,CASFSTTGASGYTF
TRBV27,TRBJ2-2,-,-,TGTGCCAGCAGTTTATCAGTGGGCATTGGGGAGCTGTTTTTT,CASSLSVGIGELFF
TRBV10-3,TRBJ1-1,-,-,TGTGCCATCAGTGATGGAGGCACTGAAGCTTTCTTT,CAISDGGTEAFF
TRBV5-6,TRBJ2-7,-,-,TGTGCCAGCAGCTTGGAAGCCCCATTCTCGGTCTACGAGCAGTACTTC,CASSLEAPFSVYEQYF
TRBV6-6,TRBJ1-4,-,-,TGTGCCAGCAGCAGCTTGTCCGGACACTCTAATGAAAAACTGTTTTTT,CASSSLSGHSNEKLFF
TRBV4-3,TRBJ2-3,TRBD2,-,TGCGCCAGCAGCGCCTCTTACACTAGCGGGGCACGGCCACATACGCAGTATTTT,CASSASYTSGARPHTQYF
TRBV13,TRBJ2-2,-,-,TGTGCCAGCAGCTCCCAGCTCTCCAGGGGTAACACCGGGGAGCTGTTTTTT,CASSSQLSRGNTGELFF
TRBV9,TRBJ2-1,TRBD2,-,TGTGCCAGCAGCGCCGCGGGGGGCGATAACAATGAGCAGTTCTTC,CASSAAGGDNNEQFF
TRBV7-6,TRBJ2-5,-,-,TGTGCCAGCAGCTGGGACACAACTTCGGAGACCCAGTACTTC,CASSWDTTSETQYF
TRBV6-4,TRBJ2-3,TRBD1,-,TGTGCCAGCAGTGTACAGGGGCGGGCGAAAGATACGCAGTATTTT,CASSVQGRAKDTQYF
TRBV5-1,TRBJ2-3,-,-,TGCGCCAGCAGCCCGGACGGACACCAGAACACAGATACGCAGTATTTT,CASSPDGHQNTDTQYF
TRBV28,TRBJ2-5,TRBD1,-,TGTGCCAGCAGGACAGGGGGTCAAGAGACCCAGTACTTC,CASRTGGQETQYF
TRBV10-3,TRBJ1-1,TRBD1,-,TGTGCCATCAGTGAGGGGACAGGCAGGCTTGGCACTGAAGCTTTCTTT,CAISEGTGRLGTEAFF